This T cell receptor (beta chain) came from a study of blood T cell repertoires in COVID-19. Study summary: Acute and convalescent COVID-19 samples came from the United States, Italy and Spain. PBMCs, B-cell-depleted T cells, or T cells provided the cDNA or gDNA that made up the material.

Germline CDR1 MGHRA, CDR2 YSYEKL. The V and J ends lost 6 bases and 0 bases respectively, with 9 bases between them. The CDR3 consists of 15 residues. In the original processing: Reference gene primer amplification gave estimated nucleated cell counts. Measured with immunoSEQ multiplex PCR; TCRdb has only the in-frame clones, and not every one. The D gene and trimming were derived from the DNA, and the V and J assignments and clone size from that table. The top ten hold under 12% of the sample, which has more than 110,000 clones, around nine tenths seen once. The chain recombines TRBV4-1 with TRBJ2-6, with D tentatively TRBD1 (6 bases). This sequence was found in a man between 45 and 60 years old with active or convalescent COVID-19. The specimen was peripheral blood. The CDR3 protein is CASSRGSSGANVLTF. CDR3 coding DNA: TGCGCCAGCAGTAGGGGGAGCTCTGGGGCCAACGTCCTGACTTTC.